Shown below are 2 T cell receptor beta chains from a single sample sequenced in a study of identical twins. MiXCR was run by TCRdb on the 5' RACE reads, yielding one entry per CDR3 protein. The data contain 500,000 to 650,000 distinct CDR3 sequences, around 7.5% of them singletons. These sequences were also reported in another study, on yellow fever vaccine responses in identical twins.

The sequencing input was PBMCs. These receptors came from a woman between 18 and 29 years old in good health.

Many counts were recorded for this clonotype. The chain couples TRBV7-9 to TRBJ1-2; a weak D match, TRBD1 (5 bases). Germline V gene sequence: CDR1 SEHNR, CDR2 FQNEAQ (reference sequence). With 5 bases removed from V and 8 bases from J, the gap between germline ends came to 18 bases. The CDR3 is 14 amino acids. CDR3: CASSIIAGPEGYTF. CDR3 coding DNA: TGTGCCAGCAGCATTATCGCAGGGCCGGAGGGCTACACCTTC. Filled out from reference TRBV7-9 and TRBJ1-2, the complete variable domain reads DTGVSQNPRHKITKRGQNVTFRCDPISEHNRLYWYRQTLGQGPEFLTYFQNEAQLEKSRLLSDRFSAERPKGSFSTLEIQRTEQGDSAMYLCASSIIAGPEGYTFGSGTRLTVV.

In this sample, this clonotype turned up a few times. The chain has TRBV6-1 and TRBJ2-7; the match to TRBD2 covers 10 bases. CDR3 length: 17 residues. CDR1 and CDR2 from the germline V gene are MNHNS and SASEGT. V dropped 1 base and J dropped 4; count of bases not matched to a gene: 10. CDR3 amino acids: CASSEVYTLAGVYEQYF. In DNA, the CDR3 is TGTGCCAGCAGTGAAGTGTACACCCTAGCGGGAGTTTACGAGCAGTACTTC.